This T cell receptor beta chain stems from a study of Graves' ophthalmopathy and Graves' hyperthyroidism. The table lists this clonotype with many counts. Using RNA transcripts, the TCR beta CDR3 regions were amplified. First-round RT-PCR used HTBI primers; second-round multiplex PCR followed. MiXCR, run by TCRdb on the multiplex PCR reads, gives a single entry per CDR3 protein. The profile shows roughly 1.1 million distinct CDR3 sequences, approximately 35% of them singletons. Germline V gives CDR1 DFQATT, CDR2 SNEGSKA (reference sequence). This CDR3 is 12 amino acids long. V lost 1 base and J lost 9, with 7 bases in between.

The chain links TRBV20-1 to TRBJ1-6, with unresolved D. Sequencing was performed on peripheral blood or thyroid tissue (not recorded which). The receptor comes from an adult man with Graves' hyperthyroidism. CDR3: CSARGPTSPLHF. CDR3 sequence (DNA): TGCAGTGCTAGAGGCCCGACTTCACCCCTCCACTTT.